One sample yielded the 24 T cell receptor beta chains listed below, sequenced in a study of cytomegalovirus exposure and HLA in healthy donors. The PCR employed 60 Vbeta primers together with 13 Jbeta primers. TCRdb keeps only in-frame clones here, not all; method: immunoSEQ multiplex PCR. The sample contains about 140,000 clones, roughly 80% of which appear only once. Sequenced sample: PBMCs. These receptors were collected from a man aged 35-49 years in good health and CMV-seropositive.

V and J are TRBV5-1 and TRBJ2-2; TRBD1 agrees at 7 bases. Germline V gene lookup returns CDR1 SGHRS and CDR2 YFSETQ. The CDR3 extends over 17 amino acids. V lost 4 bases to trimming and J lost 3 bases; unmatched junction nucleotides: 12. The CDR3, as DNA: TGCGCCAGCAGCAAGAGGACAGGAGAAGTTTACACCGGGGAGCTGTTTTTT. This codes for CASSKRTGEVYTGELFF.

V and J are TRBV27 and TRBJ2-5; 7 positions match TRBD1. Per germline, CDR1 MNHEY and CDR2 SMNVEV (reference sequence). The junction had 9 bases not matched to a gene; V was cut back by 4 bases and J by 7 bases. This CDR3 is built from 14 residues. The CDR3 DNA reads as TGTGCCAGCAGTTCCTCGACAGGGTCCGGGACCCAGTACTTC. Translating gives CASSSSTGSGTQYF.

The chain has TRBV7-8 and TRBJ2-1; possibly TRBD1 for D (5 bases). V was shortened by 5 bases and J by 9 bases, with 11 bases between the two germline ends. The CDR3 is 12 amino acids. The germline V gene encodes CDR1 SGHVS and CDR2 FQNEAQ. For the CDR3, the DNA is TGTGCCAGCAGCATCGGTAGGGGTGAGCAGTTCTTC. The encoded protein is CASSIGRGEQFF.

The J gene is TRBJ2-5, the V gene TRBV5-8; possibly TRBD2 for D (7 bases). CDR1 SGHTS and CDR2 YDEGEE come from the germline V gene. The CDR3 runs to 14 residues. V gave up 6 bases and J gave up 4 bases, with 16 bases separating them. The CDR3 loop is CASTPGGLGETQYF. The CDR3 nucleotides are TGTGCCAGCACCCCGGGGGGCCTGGGAGAGACCCAGTACTTC.

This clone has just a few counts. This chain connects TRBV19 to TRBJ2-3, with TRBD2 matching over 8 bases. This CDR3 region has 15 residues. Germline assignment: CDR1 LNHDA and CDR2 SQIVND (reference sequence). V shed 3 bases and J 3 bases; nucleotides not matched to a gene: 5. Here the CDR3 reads CASSIAGGSTDTQYF. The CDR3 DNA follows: TGTGCCAGTAGTATCGCGGGGGGCTCGACAGATACGCAGTATTTT.

CDR3 DNA: TGTGCCAGCAGTGGCGGCGTCACTGAAGCTTTCTTT. This sequence encodes CASSGGVTEAFF. The chain uses TRBV6-5 and TRBJ1-1; unclear D gene. Trimming stripped 5 bases from V and 4 bases from J, with 8 bases between. The length of the CDR3 is 12 residues. In germline, CDR1 is MNHEY, CDR2 SVGAGI.

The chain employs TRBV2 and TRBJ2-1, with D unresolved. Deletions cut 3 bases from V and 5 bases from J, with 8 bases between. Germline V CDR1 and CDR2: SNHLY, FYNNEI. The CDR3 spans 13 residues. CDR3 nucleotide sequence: TGTGCCAGCAGTGATGGCCAGAACAATGAGCAGTTCTTC. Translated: CASSDGQNNEQFF.

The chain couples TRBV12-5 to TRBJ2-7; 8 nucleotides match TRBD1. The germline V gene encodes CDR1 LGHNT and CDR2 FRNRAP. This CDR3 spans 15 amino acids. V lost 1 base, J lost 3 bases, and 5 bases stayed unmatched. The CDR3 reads CASGLDRTGNYEQYF. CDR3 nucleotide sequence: TGTGCTAGTGGTTTGGACCGGACAGGGAACTACGAGCAGTACTTC. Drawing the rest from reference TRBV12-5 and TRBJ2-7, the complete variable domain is DARVTQTPRHKVTEMGQEVTMRCQPILGHNTVFWYRQTMMQGLELLAYFRNRAPLDDSGMPKDRFSAEMPDATLATLKIQPSEPRDSAVYFCASGLDRTGNYEQYFGPGTRLTVT.

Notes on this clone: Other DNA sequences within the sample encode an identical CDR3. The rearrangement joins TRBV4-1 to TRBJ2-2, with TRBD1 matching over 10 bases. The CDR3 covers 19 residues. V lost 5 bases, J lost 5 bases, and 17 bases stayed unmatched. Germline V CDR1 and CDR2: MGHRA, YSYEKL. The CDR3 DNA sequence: TGCGCCAGCAGCTTCCGGACAGGGGGAAATCCTAAGGGGACCGGGGAGCTGTTTTTT. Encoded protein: CASSFRTGGNPKGTGELFF.

CDR3 DNA sequence: TGTGCCAGCAGCGTGAGGACCGGGGAGCTGTTTTTT. It is translated as CASSVRTGELFF. The chain links TRBV9 to TRBJ2-2; D not resolved. Germline V gene lookup returns CDR1 SGDLS and CDR2 YYNGEE. Trimming removed 2 bases at V and 5 bases at J, with 4 bases between. The CDR3 contains 12 residues.

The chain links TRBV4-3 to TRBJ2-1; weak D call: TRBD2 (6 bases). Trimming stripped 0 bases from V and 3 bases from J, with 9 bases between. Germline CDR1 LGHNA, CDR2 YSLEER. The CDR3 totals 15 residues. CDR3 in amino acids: CASSQEPSVYNEQFF. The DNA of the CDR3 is TGCGCCAGCAGCCAAGAGCCTAGCGTCTACAATGAGCAGTTCTTC.

This CDR3 reads CASSENLSTDTQYF. The CDR3 DNA follows: TGTGCCAGCAGTGAAAATCTAAGCACAGATACGCAGTATTTT. The chain couples TRBV9 to TRBJ2-3; no clear D. Deletions cut 5 bases from V and 0 bases from J, with 10 bases between. The germline CDR1 and CDR2 sequences are SGDLS and YYNGEE. CDR3 length: 14 amino acids.

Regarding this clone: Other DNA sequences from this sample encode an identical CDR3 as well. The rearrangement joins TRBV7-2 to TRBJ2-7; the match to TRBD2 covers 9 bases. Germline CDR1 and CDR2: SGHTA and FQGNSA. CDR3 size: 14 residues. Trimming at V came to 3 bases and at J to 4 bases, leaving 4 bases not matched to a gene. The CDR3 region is CASSLSSGSYEQYF. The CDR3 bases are TGTGCCAGCAGCTTGAGTAGCGGGAGTTACGAGCAGTACTTC.

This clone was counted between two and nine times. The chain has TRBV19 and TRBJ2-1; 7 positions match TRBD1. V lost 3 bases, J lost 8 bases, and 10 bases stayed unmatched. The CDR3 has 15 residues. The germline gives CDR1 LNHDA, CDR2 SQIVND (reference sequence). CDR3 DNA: TGTGCCAGTAGTATGATGAAACTAGGGGGCGATGAGCAGTTCTTC. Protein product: CASSMMKLGGDEQFF.

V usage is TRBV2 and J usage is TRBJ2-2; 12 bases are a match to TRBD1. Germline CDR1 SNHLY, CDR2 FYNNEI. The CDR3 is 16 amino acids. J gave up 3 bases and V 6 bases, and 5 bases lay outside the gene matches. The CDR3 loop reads CASRGTGGWDTGELFF. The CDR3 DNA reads TGTGCCAGCAGGGGGACAGGGGGCTGGGACACCGGGGAGCTGTTTTTT.

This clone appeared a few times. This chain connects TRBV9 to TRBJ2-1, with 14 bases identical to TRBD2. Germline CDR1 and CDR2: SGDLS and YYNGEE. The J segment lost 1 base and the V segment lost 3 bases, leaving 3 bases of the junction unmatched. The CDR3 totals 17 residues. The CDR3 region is CASSETSGRASYNEQFF. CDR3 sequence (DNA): TGTGCCAGCAGCGAGACTAGCGGGAGGGCATCCTACAATGAGCAGTTCTTC.

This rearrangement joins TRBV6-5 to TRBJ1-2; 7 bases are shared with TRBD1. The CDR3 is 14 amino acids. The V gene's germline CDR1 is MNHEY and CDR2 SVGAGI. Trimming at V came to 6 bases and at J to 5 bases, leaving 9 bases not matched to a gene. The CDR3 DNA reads TGTGCCAGCAGACCACCCGGGACAGCTTATGGCTACACCTTC. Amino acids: CASRPPGTAYGYTF.

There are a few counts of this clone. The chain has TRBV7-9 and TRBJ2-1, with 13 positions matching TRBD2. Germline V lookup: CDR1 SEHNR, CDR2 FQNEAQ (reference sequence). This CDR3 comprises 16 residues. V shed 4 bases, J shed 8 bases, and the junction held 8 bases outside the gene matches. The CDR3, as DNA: TGTGCCAGCAGCTCGAGGACTAGCGGGAGTAGGGATGAGCAGTTCTTC. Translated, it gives CASSSRTSGSRDEQFF.

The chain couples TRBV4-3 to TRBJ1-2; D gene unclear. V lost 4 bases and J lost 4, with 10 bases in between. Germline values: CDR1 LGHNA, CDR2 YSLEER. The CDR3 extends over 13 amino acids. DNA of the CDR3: TGCGCCAGCAGCCGCGAGCGAATCTATGGCTACACCTTC. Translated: CASSRERIYGYTF.

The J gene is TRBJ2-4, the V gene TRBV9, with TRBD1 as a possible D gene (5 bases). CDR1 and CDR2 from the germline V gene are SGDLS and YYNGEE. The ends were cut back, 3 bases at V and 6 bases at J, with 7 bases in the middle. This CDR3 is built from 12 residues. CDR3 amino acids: CASSDQGNIQYF. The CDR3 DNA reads TGTGCCAGCAGCGATCAGGGAAACATTCAGTACTTC.

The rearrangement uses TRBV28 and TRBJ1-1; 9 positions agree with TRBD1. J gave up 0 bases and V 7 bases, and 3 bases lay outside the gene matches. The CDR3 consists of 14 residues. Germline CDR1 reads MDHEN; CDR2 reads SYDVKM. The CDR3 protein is CASTTGGLNTEAFF. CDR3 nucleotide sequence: TGTGCCAGCACCACAGGGGGCCTGAACACTGAAGCTTTCTTT.

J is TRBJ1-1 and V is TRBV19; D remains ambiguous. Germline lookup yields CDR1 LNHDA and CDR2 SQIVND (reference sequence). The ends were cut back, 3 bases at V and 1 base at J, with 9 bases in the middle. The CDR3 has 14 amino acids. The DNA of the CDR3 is TGTGCCAGTAGTATTAGCGATTCGAACACTGAAGCTTTCTTT. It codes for CASSISDSNTEAFF.

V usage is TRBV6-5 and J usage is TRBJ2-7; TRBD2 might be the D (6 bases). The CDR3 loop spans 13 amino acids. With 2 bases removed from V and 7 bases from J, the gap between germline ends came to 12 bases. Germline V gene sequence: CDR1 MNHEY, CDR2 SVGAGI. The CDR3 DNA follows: TGTGCCAGCAGTTACGGGACTCCGGAGGAGCAGTACTTC. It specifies CASSYGTPEEQYF.

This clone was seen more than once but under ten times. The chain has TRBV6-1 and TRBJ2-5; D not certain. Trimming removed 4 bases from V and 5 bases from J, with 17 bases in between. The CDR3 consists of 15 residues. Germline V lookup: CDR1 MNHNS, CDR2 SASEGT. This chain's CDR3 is CASSVRVGSVETQYF. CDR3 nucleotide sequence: TGTGCCAGCAGTGTCCGGGTTGGGTCAGTGGAGACCCAGTACTTC.